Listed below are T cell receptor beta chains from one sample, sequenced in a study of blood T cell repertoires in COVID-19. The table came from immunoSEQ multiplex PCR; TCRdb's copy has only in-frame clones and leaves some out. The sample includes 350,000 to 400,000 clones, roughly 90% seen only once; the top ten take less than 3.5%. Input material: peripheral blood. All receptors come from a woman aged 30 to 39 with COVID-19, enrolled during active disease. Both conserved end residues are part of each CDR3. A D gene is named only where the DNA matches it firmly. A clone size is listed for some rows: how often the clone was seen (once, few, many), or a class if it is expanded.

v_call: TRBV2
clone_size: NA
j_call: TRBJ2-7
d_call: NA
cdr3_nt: TGTGCCAGCAGTGGTAGCGACTCCTACGAGCAGTACTTC
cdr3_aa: CASSGSDSYEQYF

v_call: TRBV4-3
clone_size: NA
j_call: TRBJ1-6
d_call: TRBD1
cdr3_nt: TGCGCCAGCAGCCAACTGAGACAGGGTCTATCACCCCTCCACTTT
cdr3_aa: CASSQLRQGLSPLHF

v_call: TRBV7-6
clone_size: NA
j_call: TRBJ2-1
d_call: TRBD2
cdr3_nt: TGTGCCAGCAGCTTAAGGGGAGCGGGAGGCTACAATGAGCAGTTCTTC
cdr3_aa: CASSLRGAGGYNEQFF

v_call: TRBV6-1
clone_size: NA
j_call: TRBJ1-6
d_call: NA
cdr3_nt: TGTGCCAGCAGTGCGGTTCGATCGAGCTCCTATAATTCACCCCTCCACTTT
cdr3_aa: CASSAVRSSSYNSPLHF

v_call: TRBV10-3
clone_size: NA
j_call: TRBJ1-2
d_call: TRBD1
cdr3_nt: TGTGCCATCAGTGAGAGGGACAGGGGGAAAGGGGGCCATGGCTACACCTTC
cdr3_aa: CAISERDRGKGGHGYTF

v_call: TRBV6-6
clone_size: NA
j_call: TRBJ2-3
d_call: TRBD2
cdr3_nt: TGTGCCAGCAGCCCCCTCGGGGGAGGGAAAGGAGATACGCAGTATTTT
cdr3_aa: CASSPLGGGKGDTQYF

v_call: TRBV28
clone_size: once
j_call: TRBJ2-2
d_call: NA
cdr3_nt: TGTGCCAGCAGGGTCCTTTGGGGGCCCCACACCGGGGAGCTGTTTTTT
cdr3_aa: CASRVLWGPHTGELFF

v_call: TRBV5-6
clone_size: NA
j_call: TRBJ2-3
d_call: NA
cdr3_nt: TGTGCCAGCGCTACCCCCCGGGGGAACACAGATACGCAGTATTTT
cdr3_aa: CASATPRGNTDTQYF

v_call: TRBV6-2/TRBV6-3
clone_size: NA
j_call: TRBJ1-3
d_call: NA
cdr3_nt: TGTGCCAGCAGTTCCGACAGTTCTGGAAACACCATATATTTT
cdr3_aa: CASSSDSSGNTIYF

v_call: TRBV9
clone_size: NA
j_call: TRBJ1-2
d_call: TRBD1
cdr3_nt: TGTGCCAGCAGCGGGACAGGGGGGCGGATCGGCTACACCTTC
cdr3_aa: CASSGTGGRIGYTF

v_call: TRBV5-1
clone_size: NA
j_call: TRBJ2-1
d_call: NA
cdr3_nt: TGCGCCAGCAGCTTGGAAATAGGGAGAGAGCAGTTCTTC
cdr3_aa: CASSLEIGREQFF

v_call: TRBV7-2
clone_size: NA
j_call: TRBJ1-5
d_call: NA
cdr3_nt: TGTGCCAGCAGCTTATCGCTAGCGAATGGGGCCCAGCCCCAGCATTTT
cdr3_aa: CASSLSLANGAQPQHF

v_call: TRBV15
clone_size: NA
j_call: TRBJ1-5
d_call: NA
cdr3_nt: TGTGCCACCAGCAGAGGAGGATATCAGCCCCAGCATTTT
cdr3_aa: CATSRGGYQPQHF